This T cell receptor beta chain is drawn from a study of blood T cell repertoires in COVID-19. About the study: The United States, Italy and Spain supplied acute and convalescent COVID-19 samples. Nucleic acid was either cDNA or gDNA, and it came from T cells, B-cell-depleted T cells, or PBMCs.

Original handling: It was from reference gene primer amplification that nucleated cell counts were estimated. Method: immunoSEQ multiplex PCR; TCRdb's copy keeps in-frame clones and lacks some. V, J and clone size are taken as reported in that table, and D and trimming were inferred from the DNA itself. The repertoire holds about 220,000 clones, with around 80% as singletons. V lost 4 bases and J lost 6, with 17 bases in between. The CDR3 runs to 16 residues. CDR1 is SGHNT and CDR2 is YYREEE in the germline V gene (reference sequence). The V and J genes are TRBV5-4 and TRBJ1-6; possible D gene TRBD1, 5 bases. The TCR comes from a human donor in a cohort sampled during active COVID-19. Sample: peripheral blood. The CDR3: CASSPDSSGRNSPLHF. CDR3 nucleotides: TGTGCCAGCAGCCCTGACAGTAGCGGGCGTAATTCACCCCTCCACTTT.